This entry features one T cell receptor (beta chain) sequence. This specimen belongs to a study of blood T cells in healthy people across ages. Sample-barcoded 5' priming and a J-beta primer mix drove a second PCR of about 7 to 11 cycles. Via MiXCR, TCRdb re-called the 5' RACE reads, giving one row per CDR3 protein. This table has about 1 million distinct CDR3 sequences, 35% to 55% appearing once. In germline, CDR1 is SQVTM, CDR2 ANQGSEA. Trimming removed 1 base from V and 7 bases from J; junction bases left unmatched: 3. The CDR3 is 12 residues long. The V gene is TRBV29-1, the J gene TRBJ1-2, with TRBD1 matching 7 bases. Sequencing input: blood. The TCR was taken from a woman aged 55-70 years in good health. The CDR3 DNA reads TGCAGCGTTGAAGCCAGACAGGGTGGCTACACCTTC. Its protein is CSVEARQGGYTF. The variable domain in full, with the rest retrieved from reference TRBV29-1 and TRBJ1-2, is SAVISQKPSRDICQRGTSLTIQCQVDSQVTMMFWYRQQPGQSLTLIATANQGSEATYESGFVIDKFPISRPNLTFSTLTVSNMSPEDSSIYLCSVEARQGGYTFGSGTRLTVV.